The T cell receptor (beta chain) under discussion was sequenced for a study of shared clonotypes between healthy human individuals (dated by TCRdb to 2018 to 2021). Regarding the research as a whole: The cohort comprised a couple of women and a few men aged 18 to 49 years. Blood TCR repertoires of about five healthy adults were deeply sequenced to estimate repertoire size and the extent of clonotype sharing between individuals. Per donor, leukapheresis produced somewhere between about 0.85 and 8.9 billion PBMCs. Libraries were prepared and TCR repertoires were sequenced by different laboratories using diverse techniques, in order to increase sequencing depth and limit assay-specific biases.

Clipping removes 7 bases from V and 8 bases from J, with 11 as the unmatched junction base count. Its CDR3 holds 15 amino acids, cysteine through phenylalanine. Only the CDR3 portion is preserved as DNA: 45 bases, with reading frame beginning at the first base. According to the germline V gene, CDR1 reads SNHLY and CDR2 reads FYNNEI. TCR CDR3 regions were amplified from genomic DNA by multiplex PCR using the deep immunoSEQ assay. Genomic DNA extracted from each cell subset was distributed evenly over all wells of several immunoSEQ 96-well plates, and each plate served as one replicate. Each replicate PCR for unsorted PBMC received 250 to 300 ng genomic DNA, equal to tens of thousands of T cell genomes. Unsorted PBMC genomic DNA was sequenced across ten immunoSEQ deep assay plates. Purified libraries were measured with a Qubit 3.0 fluorometer, size-checked on a Bioanalyzer 2100, and measured again with the KAPA Library Quantification kit. A separate single-read 150-cycle Illumina NextSeq 550 flow cell was used to sequence each immunoSEQ 96-well plate. The original pipeline was this. Because the immunoSEQ output held only junctional sequences and lacked quality scores, the filtering could not match the filtering applied to full-length reads. Sequences were annotated with PyIR, a Python wrapper for IgBLAST v1.9, using IMGT germline references to assign V/J genes and CDR3. Reads were removed for weak V/J assignments (E-value above 1e-6), missing CDR3, stop codons, out-of-frame junctions, or ambiguous translated residues. A V3J clonotype was defined by an identical inferred V gene, J gene, and CDR3 amino acid sequence. The percentage overlap between two repertoires was calculated by dividing the number of shared unique clonotypes by the size of the smaller repertoire. Repertoire richness was assessed with RTK rarefaction, the Chao1 estimator, and Recon v2.1 estimates of unobserved clonotypes. TCRdb's version of the immuneACCESS table is confined to in-frame rearrangements and falls short of the full clone set. An unresolved V gene accounts for under half of the shortfall where checked; the remainder is of unknown origin. V and J calls and clone size are copied from that table; D and trimming were computed from the DNA. The sample yields about 460,000 clones; 60% to 80% were counted once. Around 12% of the sample lies in the top ten.

Study-wide conclusions, independent of this receptor: Sampling was limited to blood, and TCR repertoires in tissue likely differ from TCR repertoires in blood. Pairwise subsampling led to the expectation that sequencing depth would affect the degree of clonotype sharing among donors. The small number of donors limited the genetic and exposure-history diversity represented.

This clone has a count of ten or more. Its antigen remains undetermined. Base qualities are not provided; no much larger clone lies one nucleotide away. The donors were healthy, HIV-negative adults who had no recently reported acute infections or vaccinations. Every donor was a Caucasian adult living in Nashville, Tennessee, USA. For unsorted samples, approximately 89 million PBMCs were counted, and genomic DNA was extracted using the QIAamp DNA Blood Mini kit. After blood collection by leukapheresis, PBMCs were isolated using Ficoll-Histopaque density gradient centrifugation and then cryopreserved in the vapor phase of liquid nitrogen.

Rearrangement joined TRBV2 to TRBJ2-3; 11 central nucleotides agree with TRBD2. Material: PBMCs. The receptor comes from a woman between 40 and 55 years old in good health. Some clones in this sample may be carry-over from other donors' samples. The DNA reads as follows: TGTGCCAGCAAGATTTTAGCGGGAGGGCCTGGTACGCAGTATTTT. This translates into CASKILAGGPGTQYF.